Below, 5 T cell receptor beta chains from the same sample are listed, as sequenced in a study of blood T cell repertoires in COVID-19. The data were produced by immunoSEQ multiplex PCR, yet TCRdb's version contains in-frame clones alone and is incomplete. This sample has about 200,000 clones; approximately 90% occur once, and the top ten carry around 4.5%. Sequenced sample: peripheral blood. These receptors all stem from a man in his fifties with acute or convalescent COVID-19.

This clone was counted a few times. The chain links TRBV4-1 to TRBJ1-4; weak D call: TRBD1 (5 bases). Germline CDR1 is MGHRA and CDR2 is YSYEKL. The V and J ends lost 3 bases and 2 bases respectively, with 22 bases between them. CDR3 length: 19 amino acids. CDR3 nucleotide sequence: TGCGCCAGCAGCCAGGCGGGGCCGAGACAGAGCGGCACTAATGAAAAACTGTTTTTT. Translation gives CASSQAGPRQSGTNEKLFF.

V usage is TRBV15 and J usage is TRBJ1-3; D may be TRBD1 (5 bases). The V and J ends lost 7 bases and 0 bases respectively, with 13 bases between them. The CDR3 consists of 15 residues. The germline gives CDR1 LNHNV, CDR2 YYDKDF (reference sequence). CDR3 bases: TGTGCCACCACCTTGGGGGACTTCTCTGGAAACACCATATATTTT. It codes for CATTLGDFSGNTIYF.

The rearrangement links TRBV4-1 to TRBJ1-2; 7 nucleotides match TRBD1. Germline V gives CDR1 MGHRA, CDR2 YSYEKL. The CDR3 runs to 18 residues. The V segment lost 7 bases and the J segment 3 bases; nucleotides outside the gene matches: 20. The CDR3 coding sequence is TGCGCCAGCACCCCCGATCCGGACAGGAATTTGAATTACTATGGCTACACCTTC. Residues: CASTPDPDRNLNYYGYTF.

The chain carries TRBV5-6 and TRBJ1-1; 7 positions match TRBD1. The V gene's germline CDR1 is SGHDT and CDR2 YYEEEE. The CDR3 is 13 amino acids. V lost 2 bases and J lost 6; bases outside the gene matches: 4. CDR3 region: CASSFDRAAEAFF. In nucleotides, the CDR3 is TGTGCCAGCAGCTTCGACAGGGCAGCTGAAGCTTTCTTT. Combining the CDR3 with reference TRBV5-6 and TRBJ1-1 gives the whole variable domain DAGVTQSPTHLIKTRGQQVTLRCSPKSGHDTVSWYQQALGQGPQFIFQYYEEEERQRGNFPDRFSGHQFPNYSSELNVNALLLGDSALYLCASSFDRAAEAFFGQGTRLTVV.

The chain links TRBV7-9 to TRBJ1-5; D remains unclear. Between the trimmed V and J ends, which lost 3 bases and 2 bases, there was a span of 17 bases. The length of the CDR3 is 17 residues. CDR1 and CDR2 from the germline V gene are SEHNR and FQNEAQ (reference sequence). The CDR3 bases are TGTGCCAGCAGCTTTACCCCCTCGGGTGGTGGCAATCAGCCCCAGCATTTT. Its translation: CASSFTPSGGGNQPQHF.